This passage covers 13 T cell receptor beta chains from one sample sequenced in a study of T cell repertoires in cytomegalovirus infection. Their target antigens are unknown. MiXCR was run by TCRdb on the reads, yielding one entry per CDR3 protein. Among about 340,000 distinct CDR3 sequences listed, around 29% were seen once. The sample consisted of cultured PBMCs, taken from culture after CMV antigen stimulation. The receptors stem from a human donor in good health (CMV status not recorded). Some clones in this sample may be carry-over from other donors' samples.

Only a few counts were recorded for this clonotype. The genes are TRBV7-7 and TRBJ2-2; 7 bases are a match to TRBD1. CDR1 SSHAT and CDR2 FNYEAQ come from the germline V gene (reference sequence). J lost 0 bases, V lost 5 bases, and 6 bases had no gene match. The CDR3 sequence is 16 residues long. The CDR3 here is CASSTGTGANTGELFF. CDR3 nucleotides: TGTGCCAGCAGCACCGGAACAGGGGCGAACACCGGGGAGCTGTTTTTT.

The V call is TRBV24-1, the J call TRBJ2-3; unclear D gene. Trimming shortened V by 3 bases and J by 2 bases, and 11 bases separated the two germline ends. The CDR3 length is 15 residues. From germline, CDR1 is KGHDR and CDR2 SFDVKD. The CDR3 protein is CATSDTFQSTDTQYF. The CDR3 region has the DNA TGTGCCACCAGTGATACATTCCAGTCCACAGATACGCAGTATTTT.

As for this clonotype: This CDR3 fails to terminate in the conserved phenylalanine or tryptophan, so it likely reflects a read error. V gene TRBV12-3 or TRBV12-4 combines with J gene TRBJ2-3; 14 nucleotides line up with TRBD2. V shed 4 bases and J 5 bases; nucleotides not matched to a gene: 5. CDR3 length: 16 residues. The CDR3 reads CASSSTSGGAGDTQYL. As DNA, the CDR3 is TGTGCCAGCAGTTCGACTAGCGGGGGGGCAGGAGATACGCAGTATCTT.

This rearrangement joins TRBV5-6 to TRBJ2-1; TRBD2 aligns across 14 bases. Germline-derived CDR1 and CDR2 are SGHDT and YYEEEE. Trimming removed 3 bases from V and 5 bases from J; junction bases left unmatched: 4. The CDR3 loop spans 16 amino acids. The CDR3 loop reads CASSSGLAGADNEQFF. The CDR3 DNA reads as TGTGCCAGCAGCTCGGGACTAGCGGGAGCCGACAATGAGCAGTTCTTC.

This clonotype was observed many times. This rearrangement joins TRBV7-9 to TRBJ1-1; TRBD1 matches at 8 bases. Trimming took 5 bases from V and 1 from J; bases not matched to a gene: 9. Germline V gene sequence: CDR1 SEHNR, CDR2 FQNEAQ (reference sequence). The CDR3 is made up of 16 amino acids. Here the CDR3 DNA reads TGTGCCAGCAGCGGAGACAGGGGAGATGCGAACACTGAAGCTTTCTTT. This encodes CASSGDRGDANTEAFF.

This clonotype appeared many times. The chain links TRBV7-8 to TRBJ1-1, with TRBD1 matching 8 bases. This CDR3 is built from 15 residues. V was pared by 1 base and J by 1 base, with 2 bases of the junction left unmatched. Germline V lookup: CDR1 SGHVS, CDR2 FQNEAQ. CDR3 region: CASSLVGQGNTEAFF. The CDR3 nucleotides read TGTGCCAGCAGCTTAGTTGGACAGGGGAACACTGAAGCTTTCTTT.

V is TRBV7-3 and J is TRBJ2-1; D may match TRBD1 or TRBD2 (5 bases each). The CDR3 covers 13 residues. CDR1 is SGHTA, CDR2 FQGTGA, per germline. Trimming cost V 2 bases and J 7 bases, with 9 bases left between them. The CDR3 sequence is CASSLYGANEQFF. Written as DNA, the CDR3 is TGTGCCAGCAGCTTATACGGGGCAAATGAGCAGTTCTTC.

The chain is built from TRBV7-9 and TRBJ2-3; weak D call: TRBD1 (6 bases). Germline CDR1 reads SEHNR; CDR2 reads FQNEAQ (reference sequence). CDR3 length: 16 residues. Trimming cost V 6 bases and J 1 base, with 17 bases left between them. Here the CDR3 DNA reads TGTGCCAGCAGACCGACGTCGGGACACCGCACAGATACGCAGTATTTT. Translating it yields CASRPTSGHRTDTQYF.

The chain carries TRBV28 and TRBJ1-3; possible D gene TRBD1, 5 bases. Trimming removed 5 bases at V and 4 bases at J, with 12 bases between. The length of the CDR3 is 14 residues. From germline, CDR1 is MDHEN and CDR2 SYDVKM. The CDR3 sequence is CASSPGGGGNTIYF. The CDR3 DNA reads TGTGCCAGCAGTCCTGGTGGGGGGGGAAACACCATATATTTT.

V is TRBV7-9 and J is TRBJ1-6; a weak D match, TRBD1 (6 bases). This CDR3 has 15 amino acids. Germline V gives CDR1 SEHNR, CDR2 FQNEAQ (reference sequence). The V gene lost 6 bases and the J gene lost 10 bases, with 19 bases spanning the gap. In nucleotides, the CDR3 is TGTGCCAGCAGTTCGGAGCAGGGGTTGCAATCACCCCTCCACTTT. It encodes CASSSEQGLQSPLHF.

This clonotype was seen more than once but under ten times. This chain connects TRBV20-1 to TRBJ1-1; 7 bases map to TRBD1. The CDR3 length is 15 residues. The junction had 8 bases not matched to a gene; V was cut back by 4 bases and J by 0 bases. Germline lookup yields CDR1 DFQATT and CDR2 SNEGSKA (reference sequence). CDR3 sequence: CSAIISGQMNTEAFF. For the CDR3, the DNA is TGCAGTGCTATAATATCGGGACAGATGAACACTGAAGCTTTCTTT.

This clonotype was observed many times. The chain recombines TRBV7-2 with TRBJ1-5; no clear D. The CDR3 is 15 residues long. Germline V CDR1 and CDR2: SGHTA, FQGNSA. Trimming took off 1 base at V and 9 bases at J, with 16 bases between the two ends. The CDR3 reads CASSLVLRESGPQHF. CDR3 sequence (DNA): TGTGCCAGCAGCTTAGTATTGAGGGAATCAGGGCCCCAGCATTTT.

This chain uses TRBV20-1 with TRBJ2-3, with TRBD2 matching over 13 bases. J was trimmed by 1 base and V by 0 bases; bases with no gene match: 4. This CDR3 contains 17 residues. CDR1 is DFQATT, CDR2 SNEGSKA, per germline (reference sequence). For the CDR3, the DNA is TGCAGTGCTAGAGATACGACTAGCGGGGGGCGCACAGATACGCAGTATTTT. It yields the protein CSARDTTSGGRTDTQYF.